These 28 T cell receptor beta chains were all obtained from the same sample, sequenced in a study of T cells in localized non-small cell lung cancer. Only in-frame clones appear in the TCRdb table, and some are missing; sequencing was by immunoSEQ multiplex PCR. The sample holds about 47,000 clones, 70% to 90% seen once. Sequencing was performed on PBMCs, taken before any cancer treatment. The receptors stem from a man between 40 and 70 years old with stage II lung adenocarcinoma.

CDR3 residues: CATSREGGINEQFF. CDR3 bases: TGTGCCACCAGCAGAGAAGGGGGGATTAATGAGCAGTTCTTC. The chain links TRBV15 to TRBJ2-1; D could derive from TRBD1 or TRBD2 (6 bases each). The CDR3 spans 14 residues. Germline V gene lookup returns CDR1 LNHNV and CDR2 YYDKDF (reference sequence). Trimming shortened V by 0 bases and J by 7 bases, and 10 bases separated the two germline ends. The whole variable domain, remainder taken from reference TRBV15 and TRBJ2-1, is DAMVIQNPRYQVTQFGKPVTLSCSQTLNHNVMYWYQQKSSQAPKLLFHYYDKDFNNEADTPDNFQSRRPNTSFCFLDIRSPGLGDTAMYLCATSREGGINEQFFGPGTRLTVL.

The chain carries TRBV5-6 and TRBJ1-1; D unclear. From germline, CDR1 is SGHDT and CDR2 YYEEEE. Trimming removed 0 bases at V and 0 bases at J, with 3 bases between. This CDR3 contains 13 residues. The CDR3 spells CASSLVLNTEAFF. The CDR3, as DNA: TGTGCCAGCAGCTTGGTGTTGAACACTGAAGCTTTCTTT. Combining the CDR3 with reference TRBV5-6 and TRBJ1-1 gives the whole variable domain DAGVTQSPTHLIKTRGQQVTLRCSPKSGHDTVSWYQQALGQGPQFIFQYYEEEERQRGNFPDRFSGHQFPNYSSELNVNALLLGDSALYLCASSLVLNTEAFFGQGTRLTVV.

This clone was seen once. The chain combines TRBV19 with TRBJ1-1; D is perhaps TRBD1 (6 bases). This CDR3 comprises 13 residues. Trimming cost V 5 bases and J 1 base, with 8 bases left between them. CDR1 and CDR2 from the germline V gene are LNHDA and SQIVND (reference sequence). This CDR3 reads CASSEGGNTEAFF. CDR3 nucleotides: TGTGCCAGTAGTGAAGGGGGGAACACTGAAGCTTTCTTT.

J is TRBJ2-7 and V is TRBV6-1; TRBD1 aligns across 10 bases. V shed 9 bases, J shed 1 base, and the junction held 6 bases outside the gene matches. The CDR3 is made up of 14 amino acids. The germline gives CDR1 MNHNS, CDR2 SASEGT. CDR3 residues: CASGRTGGSYEQYF. CDR3 DNA: TGTGCCAGTGGCAGGACAGGGGGTTCCTACGAGCAGTACTTC.

The V and J genes are TRBV21-1 and TRBJ1-1; the D call TRBD1 from the table was never checked on the DNA. TRBV21-1 is a known pseudogene. CDR3 length: 16 amino acids. The DNA for the CDR3 is TGTGCCAGCAGCCGCCAAACAGGGCTTATGAACACTGAAGCTTTCTTT. It codes for CASSRQTGLMNTEAFF.

The CDR3 region has the DNA TGTGCCAGCAGCTTATCCCACGGGGACCAAGAGACCCAGTACTTC. Residues: CASSLSHGDQETQYF. The gene calls are TRBV6-5 and TRBJ2-5; TRBD2 is a possible D gene (5 bases). The germline gives CDR1 MNHEY, CDR2 SVGAGI. The length of the CDR3 is 15 residues. Trimming stripped 6 bases from V and 0 bases from J, with 14 bases between.

The chain has TRBV5-6 and TRBJ1-2; TRBD1 is a possible D gene (6 bases). Trimming removed 4 bases at V and 4 bases at J, with 20 bases between. The CDR3 covers 16 residues. Per germline, CDR1 SGHDT and CDR2 YYEEEE. CDR3 protein: CASSTQQTGKGYGYTF. The CDR3 DNA follows: TGTGCCAGCAGCACACAGCAAACAGGGAAGGGCTATGGCTACACCTTC. Together with reference TRBV5-6 and TRBJ1-2, the CDR3 gives the full variable domain: DAGVTQSPTHLIKTRGQQVTLRCSPKSGHDTVSWYQQALGQGPQFIFQYYEEEERQRGNFPDRFSGHQFPNYSSELNVNALLLGDSALYLCASSTQQTGKGYGYTFGSGTRLTVV.

The chain has TRBV5-4 and TRBJ1-4, with D maybe TRBD1 (5 bases). The ends were cut back, 2 bases at V and 0 bases at J, with 11 bases in the middle. The CDR3 loop spans 16 amino acids. The V gene's germline CDR1 is SGHNT and CDR2 YYREEE (reference sequence). The CDR3 region is CASSFGHAATNEKLFF. DNA of the CDR3: TGTGCCAGCAGCTTCGGACACGCCGCAACTAATGAAAAACTGTTTTTT.

The rearrangement uses TRBV2 and TRBJ1-2, with D tentatively TRBD1 (6 bases). The CDR3 is made up of 14 amino acids. Trimming took off 6 bases at V and 2 bases at J, with 13 bases between the two ends. Germline V gene data show CDR1 as SNHLY and CDR2 as FYNNEI. DNA of the CDR3: TGTGCCAGCAGCTTCCGAAGGGGGAACTATGGCTACACCTTC. Translated, it gives CASSFRRGNYGYTF.

In DNA form, the CDR3 reads TGTGCCAGCAGTGAGGGGACCGGGAGTTTAGCCAAAAACATTCAGTACTTC. Translation: CASSEGTGSLAKNIQYF. The J gene is TRBJ2-4, the V gene TRBV2; possible D gene TRBD2, 6 bases. The CDR3 contains 17 residues. The germline gives CDR1 SNHLY, CDR2 FYNNEI. The V gene lost 3 bases and the J gene lost 0 bases, with 15 bases spanning the gap.

This clone came up once. One end of the junction is discordant with germline, which a read error may explain. This chain joins TRBV7-9 and TRBJ1-1; D gene uncertain. Germline V gene data show CDR1 as SEHNR and CDR2 as FQNEAQ (reference sequence). The CDR3 contains 13 residues. CDR3 in DNA: TGCGCCAGCAGCCAAGAAGTGAACACTGAAGCTTTCTTT. It encodes CASSQEVNTEAFF.

The table lists this clone with a count of one. The gene calls are TRBV11-3 and TRBJ2-3; 11 nucleotides agree with TRBD1. The V segment lost 5 bases and the J segment 4 bases; nucleotides outside the gene matches: 11. CDR1 is SGHNT, CDR2 YENEEA, per germline. This CDR3 spans 17 amino acids. CDR3 in amino acids: CASSDLRDRGWADTQYF. CDR3 bases: TGTGCCAGCAGCGACCTTAGGGACAGGGGGTGGGCAGATACGCAGTATTTT.

This clone occurred once. The chain carries TRBV4-1 and TRBJ2-1, with 8 positions matching TRBD1. The CDR3 contains 14 residues. Germline V gene sequence: CDR1 MGHRA, CDR2 YSYEKL. J gave up 10 bases and V 5 bases, and 10 bases lay outside the gene matches. The DNA of the CDR3 is TGCGCCAGCAGCTCTCATCAGGGGGCGAAGGAGCAGTTCTTC. It is translated as CASSSHQGAKEQFF.

This clone is deemed medium-sized. The genes are TRBV2 and TRBJ1-2, with D possibly being TRBD1 (6 bases). Germline lookup yields CDR1 SNHLY and CDR2 FYNNEI. The V end was cut by 5 bases, the J end by 0 bases, with 10 bases between. The CDR3 sequence is 14 residues long. The CDR3 coding sequence is TGTGCCAGCAGTTTTTGGACAGCTAACTATGGCTACACCTTC. Protein sequence: CASSFWTANYGYTF.

This chain connects TRBV28 to TRBJ2-1, with 7 bases identical to TRBD2. V dropped 5 bases and J dropped 5; count of bases not matched to a gene: 12. The CDR3 spans 16 residues. Germline CDR1 MDHEN, CDR2 SYDVKM. The CDR3 DNA follows: TGTGCCAGCAGTCGACACGGGACTACCGGGAACAATGAGCAGTTCTTC. Amino acids: CASSRHGTTGNNEQFF.

This chain connects TRBV9 to TRBJ1-1; 8 nucleotides align to TRBD1. Germline values: CDR1 SGDLS, CDR2 YYNGEE. The V gene end was trimmed by 0 bases and the J gene end by 5 bases; junction bases not matched to a gene: 9. This CDR3 spans 16 amino acids. The CDR3 sequence: CASSVGQGAHRTEAFF. CDR3 nucleotide sequence: TGTGCCAGCAGCGTAGGGCAGGGGGCGCATCGAACTGAAGCTTTCTTT.

This chain connects TRBV7-3 to TRBJ2-2; D gene ambiguous. V lost 2 bases and J 6 bases, leaving 7 bases between the germline ends. CDR1 and CDR2 (germline): SGHTA, FQGTGA. This CDR3 comprises 13 residues. The CDR3 reads CASSLSPPGELFF. In DNA form, the CDR3 reads TGTGCCAGCAGCTTATCACCCCCCGGGGAGCTGTTTTTT.

The V gene is TRBV2, the J gene TRBJ1-2, with TRBD1 matching over 9 bases. The V gene's germline CDR1 is SNHLY and CDR2 FYNNEI. Trimming removed 2 bases from V and 3 bases from J; junction bases left unmatched: 10. The CDR3 runs 17 residues. CDR3 region: CASSEPPGQGSHYGYTF. The CDR3 nucleotides read TGTGCCAGCAGTGAACCTCCGGGACAGGGTAGTCACTATGGCTACACCTTC.

The gene calls are TRBV6-5 and TRBJ1-5; 11 bases map to TRBD1. Trimming removed 5 bases from V and 9 bases from J; junction bases left unmatched: 6. CDR1 MNHEY and CDR2 SVGAGI come from the germline V gene. This CDR3 has 14 residues. CDR3 nucleotides: TGTGCCAGCAGTGAAGGGACAGGGGGAATGCCCCAGCATTTT. It translates to CASSEGTGGMPQHF.

The chain has TRBV5-5 and TRBJ1-2; weak D call: TRBD1 (5 bases). CDR1 SGHKS and CDR2 YYEKEE come from the germline V gene (reference sequence). V dropped 3 bases and J dropped 2 bases, with 14 bases sitting between them. The CDR3 is 15 amino acids. CDR3 in amino acids: CASSWSRAGNYGYTF. In DNA form, the CDR3 reads TGTGCCAGCAGCTGGAGCAGGGCAGGGAACTATGGCTACACCTTC.

This chain uses TRBV29-1 with TRBJ1-1; the D is unclear. The V gene's germline CDR1 is SQVTM and CDR2 ANQGSEA. The CDR3 sequence is 14 residues long. The V end was cut by 5 bases, the J end by 0 bases, with 13 bases between. CDR3 sequence: CSVRKGLMNTEAFF. For the CDR3, the DNA is TGCAGCGTTCGTAAGGGTTTAATGAACACTGAAGCTTTCTTT.

The genes are TRBV25-1 and TRBJ2-3, with D uncertain. CDR3 length equals 13 residues. Germline assignment: CDR1 MGHDK and CDR2 SYGVNS. Trimming removed 4 bases at V and 8 bases at J, with 13 bases between. DNA of the CDR3: TGTGCCAGCAGTGGGCTTGAGATGGGTACGCAGTATTTT. Translating it yields CASSGLEMGTQYF.

The gene calls are TRBV7-8 and TRBJ1-2, with D uncertain. Germline lookup yields CDR1 SGHVS and CDR2 FQNEAQ. V dropped 4 bases and J dropped 4 bases, with 10 bases sitting between them. This CDR3 spans 13 amino acids. CDR3 region: CASSSTALYGYTF. For the CDR3, the DNA is TGTGCCAGCAGCTCAACAGCCCTCTATGGCTACACCTTC.

The gene calls are TRBV5-4 and TRBJ2-3; D may be TRBD1 (6 bases). CDR1 SGHNT and CDR2 YYREEE come from the germline V gene (reference sequence). This CDR3 has 13 residues. Trimming cost V 4 bases and J 2 bases, with 8 bases left between them. CDR3 protein: CASSRTATDTQYF. The CDR3, as DNA: TGTGCCAGCAGCAGGACAGCCACAGATACGCAGTATTTT.

J is TRBJ1-2 and V is TRBV5-6; TRBD1 aligns across 9 bases. The CDR3 runs to 18 residues. Germline V lookup: CDR1 SGHDT, CDR2 YYEEEE. The trim removed 1 base at V and 8 bases at J, leaving 18 bases unmatched. The CDR3 sequence is CASSLYWSTPGQGEGYTF. The CDR3 DNA is TGTGCCAGCAGCTTGTATTGGTCCACTCCGGGACAGGGAGAGGGCTACACCTTC.

The CDR3 region has the DNA TGCAGCGTTGAAGATCCGGAGGGGGCAACGGGGTATGGCTACACCTTC. Protein product: CSVEDPEGATGYGYTF. This sequence joins TRBV29-1 and TRBJ1-2; TRBD1 aligns across 7 bases. Germline V CDR1 and CDR2: SQVTM, ANQGSEA. The CDR3 has 16 residues. V trimming: 0 bases; J trimming: 5 bases; junction bases outside the gene matches: 12.

A single count supports this clone. The rearrangement links TRBV14 to TRBJ1-2; D gene unclear. The V gene lost 1 base and the J gene lost 10 bases, with 16 bases spanning the gap. The CDR3 totals 14 residues. In germline, CDR1 is SGHDN, CDR2 FVKESK. The DNA of the CDR3 is TGTGCCAGCAGCCAAGGCAGCCTAGCTGGGCTCTACACCTTC. It translates to CASSQGSLAGLYTF.

V usage is TRBV4-1 and J usage is TRBJ2-1; 7 bases agree with TRBD1. V lost 0 bases and J lost 4; bases outside the gene matches: 0. The V gene's germline CDR1 is MGHRA and CDR2 YSYEKL. This CDR3 comprises 14 residues. The CDR3 spells CASSQEDRYNEQFF. CDR3 bases: TGCGCCAGCAGCCAAGAGGACAGGTACAATGAGCAGTTCTTC.